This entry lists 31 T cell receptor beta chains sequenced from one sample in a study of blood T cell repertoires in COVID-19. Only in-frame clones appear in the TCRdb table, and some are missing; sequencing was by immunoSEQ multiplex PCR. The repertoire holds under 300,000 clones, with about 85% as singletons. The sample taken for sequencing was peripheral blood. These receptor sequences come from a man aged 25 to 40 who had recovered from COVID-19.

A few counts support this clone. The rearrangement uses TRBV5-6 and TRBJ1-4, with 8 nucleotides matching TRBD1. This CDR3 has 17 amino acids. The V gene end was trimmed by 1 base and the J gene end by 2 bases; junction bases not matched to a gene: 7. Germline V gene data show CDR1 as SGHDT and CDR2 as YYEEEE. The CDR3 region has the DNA TGTGCCAGCAGCTTGACAGGGGGGACGAGGACTAATGAAAAACTGTTTTTT. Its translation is CASSLTGGTRTNEKLFF.

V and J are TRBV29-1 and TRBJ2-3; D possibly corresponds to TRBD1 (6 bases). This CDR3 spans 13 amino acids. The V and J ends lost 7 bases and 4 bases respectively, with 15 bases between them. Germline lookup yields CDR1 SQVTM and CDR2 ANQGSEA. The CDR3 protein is CSEGGGPADTQYF. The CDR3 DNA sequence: TGCAGCGAGGGTGGGGGCCCCGCAGATACGCAGTATTTT.

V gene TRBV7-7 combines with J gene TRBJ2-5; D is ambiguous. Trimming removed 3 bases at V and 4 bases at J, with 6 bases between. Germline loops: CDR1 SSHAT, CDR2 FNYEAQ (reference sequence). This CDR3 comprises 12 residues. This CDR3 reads CASSFNGETQYF. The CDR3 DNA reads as TGTGCCAGCAGCTTTAACGGAGAGACCCAGTACTTC.

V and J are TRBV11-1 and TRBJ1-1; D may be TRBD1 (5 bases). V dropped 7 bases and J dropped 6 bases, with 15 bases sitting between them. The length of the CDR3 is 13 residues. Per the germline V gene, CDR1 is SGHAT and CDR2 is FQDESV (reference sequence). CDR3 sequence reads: CASTAGEVSEAFF. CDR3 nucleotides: TGTGCCAGCACGGCGGGGGAGGTATCTGAAGCTTTCTTT.

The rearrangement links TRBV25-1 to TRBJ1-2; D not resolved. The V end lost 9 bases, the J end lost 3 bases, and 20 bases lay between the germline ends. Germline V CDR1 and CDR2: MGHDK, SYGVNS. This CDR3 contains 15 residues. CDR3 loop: CARDRRARAHYGYTF. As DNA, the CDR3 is TGTGCCAGAGATAGGAGGGCCCGAGCCCACTATGGCTACACCTTC.

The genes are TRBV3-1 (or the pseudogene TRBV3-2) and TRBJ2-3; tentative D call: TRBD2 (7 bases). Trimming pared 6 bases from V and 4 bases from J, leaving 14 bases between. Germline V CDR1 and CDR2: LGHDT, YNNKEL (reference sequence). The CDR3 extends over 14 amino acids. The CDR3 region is CASREGGNPDTQYF. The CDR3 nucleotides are TGTGCCAGCAGGGAGGGGGGGAACCCAGATACGCAGTATTTT.

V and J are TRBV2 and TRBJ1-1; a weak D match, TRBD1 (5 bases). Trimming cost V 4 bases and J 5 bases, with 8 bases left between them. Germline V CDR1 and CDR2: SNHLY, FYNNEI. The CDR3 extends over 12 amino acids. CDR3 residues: CASSGAGTEAFF. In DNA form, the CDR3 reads TGTGCCAGCAGTGGTGCAGGGACTGAAGCTTTCTTT.

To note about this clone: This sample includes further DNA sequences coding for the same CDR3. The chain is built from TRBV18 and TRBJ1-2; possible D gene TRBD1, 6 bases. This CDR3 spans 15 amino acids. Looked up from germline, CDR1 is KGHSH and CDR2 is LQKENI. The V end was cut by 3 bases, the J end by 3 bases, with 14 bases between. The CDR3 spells CASSPLEDSYYGYTF. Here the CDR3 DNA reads TGTGCCAGCTCACCTCTTGAGGACAGCTACTATGGCTACACCTTC.

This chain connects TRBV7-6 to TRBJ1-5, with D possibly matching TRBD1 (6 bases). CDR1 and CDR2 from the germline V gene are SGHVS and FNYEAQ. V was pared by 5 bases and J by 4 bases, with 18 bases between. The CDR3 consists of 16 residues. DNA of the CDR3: TGTGCCAGCAGCCCGGAACCGGGACACCAAAATCAGCCCCAGCATTTT. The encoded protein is CASSPEPGHQNQPQHF.

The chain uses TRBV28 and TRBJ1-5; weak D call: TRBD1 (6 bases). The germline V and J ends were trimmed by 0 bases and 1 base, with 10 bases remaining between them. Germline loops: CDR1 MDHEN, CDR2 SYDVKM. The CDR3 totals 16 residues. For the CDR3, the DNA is TGTGCCAGCAGTTTATGGGGAGGGGGGAGCAATCAGCCCCAGCATTTT. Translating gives CASSLWGGGSNQPQHF.

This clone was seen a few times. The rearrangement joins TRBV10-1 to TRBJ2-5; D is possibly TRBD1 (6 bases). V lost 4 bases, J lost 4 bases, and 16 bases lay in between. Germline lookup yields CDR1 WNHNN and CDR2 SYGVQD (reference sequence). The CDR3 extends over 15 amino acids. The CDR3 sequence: CASSARKSRGETQYF. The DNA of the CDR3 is TGCGCCAGCAGTGCCCGAAAGAGCAGGGGAGAGACCCAGTACTTC.

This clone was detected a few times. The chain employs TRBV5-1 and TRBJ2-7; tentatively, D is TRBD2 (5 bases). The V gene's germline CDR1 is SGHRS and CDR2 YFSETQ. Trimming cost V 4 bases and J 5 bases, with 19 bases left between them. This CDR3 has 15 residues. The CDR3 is CASSPRGLTGHEQYF. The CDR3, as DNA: TGCGCCAGCAGCCCACGCGGGTTGACGGGCCACGAGCAGTACTTC.

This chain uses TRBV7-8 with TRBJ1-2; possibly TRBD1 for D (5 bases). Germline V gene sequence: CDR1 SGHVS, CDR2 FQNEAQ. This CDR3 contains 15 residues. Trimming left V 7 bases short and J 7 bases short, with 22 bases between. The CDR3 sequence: CASNPSGTHHAGYTF. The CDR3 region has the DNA TGTGCCAGCAACCCATCGGGGACTCATCATGCTGGCTACACCTTC.

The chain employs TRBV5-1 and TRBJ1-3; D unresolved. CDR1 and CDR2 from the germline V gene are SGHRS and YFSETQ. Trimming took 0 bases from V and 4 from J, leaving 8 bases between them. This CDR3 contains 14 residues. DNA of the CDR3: TGCGCCAGCAGCTTGGCGGGAATGGGAAACACCATATATTTT. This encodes CASSLAGMGNTIYF.

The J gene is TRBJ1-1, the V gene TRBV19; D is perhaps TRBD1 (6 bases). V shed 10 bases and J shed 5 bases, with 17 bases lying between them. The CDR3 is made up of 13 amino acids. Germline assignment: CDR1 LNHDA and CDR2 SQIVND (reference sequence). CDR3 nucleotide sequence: TGTGCCACCCTGGACAGTAGAAGGACTGAAGCTTTCTTT. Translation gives CATLDSRRTEAFF.

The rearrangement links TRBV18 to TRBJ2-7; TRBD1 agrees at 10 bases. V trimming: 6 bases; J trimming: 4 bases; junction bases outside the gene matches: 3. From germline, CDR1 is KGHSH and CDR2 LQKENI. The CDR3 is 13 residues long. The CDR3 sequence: CASSGGQGYEQYV. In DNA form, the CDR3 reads TGTGCCAGCTCGGGGGGACAGGGGTACGAGCAGTACGTC.

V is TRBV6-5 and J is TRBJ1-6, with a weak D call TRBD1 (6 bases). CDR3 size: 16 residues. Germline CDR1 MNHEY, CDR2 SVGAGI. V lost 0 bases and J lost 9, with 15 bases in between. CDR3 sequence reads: CASSYSNRGFGSPLHF. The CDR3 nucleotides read TGTGCCAGCAGTTACTCGAATAGGGGGTTCGGTTCACCCCTCCACTTT.

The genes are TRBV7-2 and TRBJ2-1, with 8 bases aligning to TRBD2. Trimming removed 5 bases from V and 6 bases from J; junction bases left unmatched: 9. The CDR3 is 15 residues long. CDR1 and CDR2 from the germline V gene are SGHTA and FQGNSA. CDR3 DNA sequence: TGTGCCAGCAGCCTGGGACTAGTCCCCGCCAATGAGCAGTTCTTC. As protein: CASSLGLVPANEQFF.

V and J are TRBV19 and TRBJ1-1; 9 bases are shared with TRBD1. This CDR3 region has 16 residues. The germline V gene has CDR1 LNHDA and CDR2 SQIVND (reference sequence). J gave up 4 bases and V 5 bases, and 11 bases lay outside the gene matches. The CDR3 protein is CASSDLDRGFGTEAFF. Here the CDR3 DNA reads TGTGCCAGTAGTGATTTGGACAGGGGTTTCGGCACTGAAGCTTTCTTT.

The CDR3 protein is CASRGLAGGPNEQFF. The CDR3 bases are TGTGCCAGCAGGGGACTAGCGGGGGGGCCCAATGAGCAGTTCTTC. The chain uses TRBV2 and TRBJ2-1; the match to TRBD2 covers 16 bases. This CDR3 is 15 amino acids long. Germline assignment: CDR1 SNHLY and CDR2 FYNNEI. V lost 6 bases to trimming and J lost 6 bases; unmatched junction nucleotides: 2.

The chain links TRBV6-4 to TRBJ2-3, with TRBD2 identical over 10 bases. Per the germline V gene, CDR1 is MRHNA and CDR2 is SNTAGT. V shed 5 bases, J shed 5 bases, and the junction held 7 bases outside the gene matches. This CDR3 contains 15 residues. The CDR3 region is CASSSSGGAIDTQYF. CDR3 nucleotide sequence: TGTGCCAGCAGTTCGAGCGGGGGGGCCATAGATACGCAGTATTTT.

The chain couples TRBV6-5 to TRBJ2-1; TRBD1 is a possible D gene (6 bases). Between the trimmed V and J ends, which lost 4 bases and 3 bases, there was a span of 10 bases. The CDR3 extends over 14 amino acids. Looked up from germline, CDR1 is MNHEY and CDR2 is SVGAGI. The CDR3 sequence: CASSFWTDYNEQFF. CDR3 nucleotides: TGTGCCAGCAGTTTTTGGACAGACTACAATGAGCAGTTCTTC.

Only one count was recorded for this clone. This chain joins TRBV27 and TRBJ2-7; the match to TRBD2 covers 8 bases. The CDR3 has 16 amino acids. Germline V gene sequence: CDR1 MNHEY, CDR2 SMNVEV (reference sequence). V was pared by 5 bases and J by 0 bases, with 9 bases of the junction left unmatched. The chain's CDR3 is CASSPYSGADSYEQYF. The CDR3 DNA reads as TGTGCCAGCAGTCCCTATAGCGGGGCGGACTCCTACGAGCAGTACTTC.

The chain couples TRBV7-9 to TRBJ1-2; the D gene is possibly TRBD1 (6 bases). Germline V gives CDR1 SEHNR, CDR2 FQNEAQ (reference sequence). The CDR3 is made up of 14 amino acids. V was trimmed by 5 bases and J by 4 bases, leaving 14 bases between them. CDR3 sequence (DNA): TGTGCCAGCAGCCCGCGACAGGAACTCTATGGCTACACCTTC. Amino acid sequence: CASSPRQELYGYTF.

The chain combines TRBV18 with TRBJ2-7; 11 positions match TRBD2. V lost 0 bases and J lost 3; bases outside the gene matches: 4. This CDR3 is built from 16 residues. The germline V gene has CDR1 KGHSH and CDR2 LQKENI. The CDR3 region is CASSPPVAGGSYEQYV. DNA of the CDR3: TGTGCCAGCTCACCACCGGTAGCGGGGGGGAGCTACGAGCAGTACGTC.

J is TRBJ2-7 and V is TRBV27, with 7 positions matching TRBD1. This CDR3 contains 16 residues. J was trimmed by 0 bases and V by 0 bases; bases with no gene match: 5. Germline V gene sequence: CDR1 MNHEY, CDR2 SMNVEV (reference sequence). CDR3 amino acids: CASSLSTGDSSYEQYF. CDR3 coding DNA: TGTGCCAGCAGTTTATCAACTGGGGACAGCTCCTACGAGCAGTACTTC.

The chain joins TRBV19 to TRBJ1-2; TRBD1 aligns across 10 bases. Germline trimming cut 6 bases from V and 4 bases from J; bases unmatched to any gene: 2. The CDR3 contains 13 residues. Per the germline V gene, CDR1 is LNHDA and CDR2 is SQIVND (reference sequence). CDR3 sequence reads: CASSRQGAYGYTF. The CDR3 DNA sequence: TGTGCCAGTAGCCGACAGGGGGCCTATGGCTACACCTTC.

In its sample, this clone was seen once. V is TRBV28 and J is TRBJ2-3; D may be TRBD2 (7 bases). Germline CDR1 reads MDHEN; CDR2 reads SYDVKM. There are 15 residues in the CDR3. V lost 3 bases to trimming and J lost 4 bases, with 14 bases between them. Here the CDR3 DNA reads TGTGCCAGCAGTTTTAGGGGGGGGGCAGCAGATACGCAGTATTTT. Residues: CASSFRGGAADTQYF. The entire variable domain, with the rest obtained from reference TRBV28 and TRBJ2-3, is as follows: DVKVTQSSRYLVKRTGEKVFLECVQDMDHENMFWYRQDPGLGLRLIYFSYDVKMKEKGDIPEGYSVSREKKERFSLILESASTNQTSMYLCASSFRGGAADTQYFGPGTRLTVL.

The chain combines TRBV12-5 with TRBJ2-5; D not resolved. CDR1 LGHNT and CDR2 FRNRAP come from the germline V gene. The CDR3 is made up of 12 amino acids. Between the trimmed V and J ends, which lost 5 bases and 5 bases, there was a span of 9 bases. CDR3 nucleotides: TGTGCTAGTGGTCGGGTGAAGGAGACCCAGTACTTC. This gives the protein CASGRVKETQYF.

CDR3 DNA: TGTGCCAGCAGCTTAGGGCCAACAGGGGGGCAAGCGCGTGGCTACACCTTC. This encodes CASSLGPTGGQARGYTF. V is TRBV11-2 and J is TRBJ1-2; 8 bases align to TRBD1. This CDR3 is 17 amino acids long. V lost 1 base and J lost 7; bases outside the gene matches: 14. CDR1 and CDR2 (germline): SGHAT, FQNNGV.

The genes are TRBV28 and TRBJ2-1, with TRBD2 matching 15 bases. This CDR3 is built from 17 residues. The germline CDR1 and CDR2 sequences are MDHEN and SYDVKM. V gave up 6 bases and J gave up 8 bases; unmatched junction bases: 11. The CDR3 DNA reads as TGTGCCAGCAGATCCGGGACTAGCGGGGGGCGGGCAGATGAGCAGTTCTTC. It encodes CASRSGTSGGRADEQFF.